Listed below are T cell receptor beta chains from one sample, sequenced in a study of shared T cell receptors in the human thymus. TCRdb keeps only in-frame clones here, not all; method: immunoSEQ multiplex PCR. The data hold roughly 68,000 clones, with nearly 95% observed a single time. Sequenced input: thymocytes. The receptors stem from a human donor. CDR3s include the opening cysteine and the closing phenylalanine or tryptophan. D genes are given only for firm matches. Clone size is stated in some rows and not others, as once, few, many or a class when expanded.

>TRBJ1-6|-|TRBV13|-
TGTGCCAGCAGTTCTAGGCTGCCAGGGTCCTATAATTCACCCCTCCACTTT
CASSSRLPGSYNSPLHF
>TRBJ1-1|-|TRBV15|TRBD1
TGTGCCACCAGCAGAGATCTGACAGGGCAAGGGATCACTGAAGCTTTCTTT
CATSRDLTGQGITEAFF
>TRBJ1-1|-|TRBV5-1|TRBD1
TGCGCCAGCAGCGCAGGACAGGGGGCGAACACTGAAGCTTTCTTT
CASSAGQGANTEAFF
>TRBJ2-1|-|TRBV18|-
TGTGCCAGCTCACCCAGCAATGACCCCTTATACAATGAGCAGTTCTTC
CASSPSNDPLYNEQFF
>TRBJ1-4|-|TRBV25-1|TRBD1
TGTGCCAGCAGACCCCCGGGACAGGGGGGAGATGAAAAACTGTTTTTT
CASRPPGQGGDEKLFF
>TRBJ1-1|few|TRBV30|-
TGTGCCTGGCAAGCTTGGACTGAAGCTTTCTTT
CAWQAWTEAFF
>TRBJ1-2|-|TRBV9|-
TGTGCCAGCACCGGAAGAGAGGGGATATACTATGGCTACACCTTC
CASTGREGIYYGYTF
>TRBJ1-1|-|TRBV13|-
TGTGCCAGCAGCTCTTACATGAACACTGAAGCTTTCTTT
CASSSYMNTEAFF
>TRBJ2-5|-|TRBV27|-
TGTGCCAGCAGACATACAGGGAGGACACAAGAGACCCAGTACTTC
CASRHTGRTQETQYF
>TRBJ2-7|-|TRBV4-3|-
TGCGCCAGCAGCCAAGAAGGGGGTCTACTAGGGTCCTACGAGCAGTACTTC
CASSQEGGLLGSYEQYF